This T cell receptor (beta chain) appears in the sequencing data of a study of T cell repertoires in ileal Crohn's disease. TCRdb's copy holds only in-frame clones and misses some; the assay was immunoSEQ multiplex PCR. The profile shows 1,500 to 2,000 clones, less than 90% of them singletons. The germline V gene encodes CDR1 MNHEY and CDR2 SVGAGI. The V gene lost 0 bases and the J gene lost 4 bases, with 13 bases spanning the gap. The CDR3 loop spans 16 amino acids. The TCR was taken from an adult with Crohn's disease. This chain links TRBV6-5 with TRBJ1-3, with D possibly TRBD1 on 5 matching bases. The material sequenced was ileal tissue. The CDR3 loop reads CASSYSRGLGGNTIYF. CDR3 nucleotide sequence: TGTGCCAGCAGTTACTCTAGGGGCTTGGGCGGAAACACCATATATTTT.